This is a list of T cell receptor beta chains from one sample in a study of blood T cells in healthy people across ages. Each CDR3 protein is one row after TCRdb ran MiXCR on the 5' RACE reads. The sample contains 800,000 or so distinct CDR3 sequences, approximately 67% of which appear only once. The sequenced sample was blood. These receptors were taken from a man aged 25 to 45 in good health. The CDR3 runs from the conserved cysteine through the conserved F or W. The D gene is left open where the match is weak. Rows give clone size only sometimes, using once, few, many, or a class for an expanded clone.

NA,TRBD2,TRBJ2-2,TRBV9,TGTGCCAGCAGCGTAGACGGCGGGGGGGCTTTCTACGGGGAGCTGTTTTTT,CASSVDGGGAFYGELFF
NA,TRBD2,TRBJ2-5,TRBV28,TGTGCCAGCAGTTCCCTAGCGGGAGTACGGACCCAGTACTTC,CASSSLAGVRTQYF
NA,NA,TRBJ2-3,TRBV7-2,TGTGCCAGCAGCTTAGGAGGTGGGGGAACGGATACGCAGTATTTT,CASSLGGGGTDTQYF
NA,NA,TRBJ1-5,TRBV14,TGTGCCAGCAGCCAAGAAAGAAGGGGTTGGAGCAATCAGCCCCAGCATTTT,CASSQERRGWSNQPQHF
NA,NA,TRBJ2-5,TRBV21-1,TGTGCCAGCAGCAAAGGGAGAGTGACTCAAGAGACCCAGTACTTC,CASSKGRVTQETQYF
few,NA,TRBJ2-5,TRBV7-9,TGTGCCAGCACCCTACACGGAAAAGAGACCCAGTACTTC,CASTLHGKETQYF
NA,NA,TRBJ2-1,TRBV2,TGTGCCAGCAGTCCCGGGACCAAATCCTACAATGAGCAGTTCTTC,CASSPGTKSYNEQFF
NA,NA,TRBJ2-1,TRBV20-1,TGCAGTGCGACACCCCTCGGGGTTATGTACAATGAGCAGTTCTTC,CSATPLGVMYNEQFF
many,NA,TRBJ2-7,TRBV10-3,TGTGCCATCAGCGAAGTCCTTGGCGAGCAGTACTTC,CAISEVLGEQYF
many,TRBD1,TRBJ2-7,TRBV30,TGTGCCTGGACGAGGGACAGCGGTTACGAGCAGTACTTC,CAWTRDSGYEQYF
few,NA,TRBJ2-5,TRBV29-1,TGCAGCGTTGCGGTGGGGGGGGGCCTCCAAGAGACCCAGTACTTC,CSVAVGGGLQETQYF
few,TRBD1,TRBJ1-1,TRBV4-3,TGCGCCAGCAGCCAGGCTAACAGGGGGAGGACTGAAGCTTTCTTT,CASSQANRGRTEAFF
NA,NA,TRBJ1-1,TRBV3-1,TGTGCCAGCAGCCAAGATGTCCGCTACGAAGCTTTCTTT,CASSQDVRYEAFF
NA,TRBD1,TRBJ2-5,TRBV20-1,TGCAGTGCTTTGGGACAGGGGGCGTCGGTGGAGACCCAGTACTTC,CSALGQGASVETQYF
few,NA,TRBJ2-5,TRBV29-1,TGCAGCGTTGAAGATTGGTCGGAACAGTACTTC,CSVEDWSEQYF
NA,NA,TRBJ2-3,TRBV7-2,TGTGCCAGCACCTGGGGCCGGAGCACAGATACGCAGTATTTT,CASTWGRSTDTQYF
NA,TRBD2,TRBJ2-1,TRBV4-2,TGTGCCAGCAGCCTCAAGCGGGGGGGCCGGGATGAGCAGTTCTTC,CASSLKRGGRDEQFF
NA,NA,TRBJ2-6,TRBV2,TGTGCCAGCAGTGAGCGGAGCTCTGGGGCCAACGTCCTGACTTTC,CASSERSSGANVLTF
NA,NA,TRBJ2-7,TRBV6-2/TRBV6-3,TGTGCCAGCAGTTTGATTTACTACGAGCAGTACTTC,CASSLIYYEQYF
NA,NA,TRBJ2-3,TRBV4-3,TGCGCCAGCAGCCAAGATAGAAGGATCACAGATACGCAGTATTTT,CASSQDRRITDTQYF
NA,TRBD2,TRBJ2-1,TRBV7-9,TGTGCCAGCAGCTCTTCGGGACTAGACTACAATGAGCAGTTCTTC,CASSSSGLDYNEQFF
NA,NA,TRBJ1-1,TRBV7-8,TGTGCCAGCAGCCCATATGGGGAGGGGAACACTGAAGCTTTCTTT,CASSPYGEGNTEAFF
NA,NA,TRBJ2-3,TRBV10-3,TGTGCCACTAAATTTACGAGGGGACGATCAGATACGCAGTATTTT,CATKFTRGRSDTQYF
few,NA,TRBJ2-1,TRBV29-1,TGCAGCGCCCGACCGGACAGTTACAATGAGCAGTTCTTC,CSARPDSYNEQFF
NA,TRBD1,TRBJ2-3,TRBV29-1,TGCAGCGTCGGACAGGCTGCAAGCAGTGAGCAGTATTTT,CSVGQAASSEQYF
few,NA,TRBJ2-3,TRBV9,TGTGCCAGCAGCGGAGATAGCGAGGAACGGGATACGCAGTATTTT,CASSGDSEERDTQYF
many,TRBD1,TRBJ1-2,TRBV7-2,TGTGCCAGCAGCTTATCAGGGGGGGGCAACTATGGCTACACCTTC,CASSLSGGGNYGYTF
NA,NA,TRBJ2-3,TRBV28,TGTGCCAGCAGGCCGACGGGGGTAGGTGCTAACACAGATACGCAGTATTTT,CASRPTGVGANTDTQYF
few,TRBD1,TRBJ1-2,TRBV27,TGTGCCAGCACCGGACAGGGGTCCTATGGCTACACCTTC,CASTGQGSYGYTF
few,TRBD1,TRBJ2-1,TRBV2,TGTGCCAGCAGCGACAAACGGACAGGGGGCGGTTGGCAGTTCTTC,CASSDKRTGGGWQFF
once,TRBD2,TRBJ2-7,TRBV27,TGTGCCAGCAGTTTAGGGGAGGGACTCTCCTACGAGCAGTATTTC,CASSLGEGLSYEQYF
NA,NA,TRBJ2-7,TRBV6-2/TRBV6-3,TGTGCCAGCAGCGATCACGGGCGAGCCGAGCAGTACTTC,CASSDHGRAEQYF
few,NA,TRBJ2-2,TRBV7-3,TGTGCCAGTCGAGGGGGGAACACCGGGGAGCTGTTTTTT,CASRGGNTGELFF
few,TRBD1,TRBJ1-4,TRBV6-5,TGTGCCAGCAGTTACCTGATCGACAGGGGCGGTGAAAAACTGTTTTTT,CASSYLIDRGGEKLFF
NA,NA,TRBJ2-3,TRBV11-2,TGTGCCAGCAGCCCATTCGCCGCAGATACGCAGTATTTT,CASSPFAADTQYF
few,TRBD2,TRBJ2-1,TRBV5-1,TGCGCCAGCAGCGAACTAGCGGACCTAAACAATGAGCAGTTCTTC,CASSELADLNNEQFF
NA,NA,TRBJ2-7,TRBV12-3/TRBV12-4,TGTGCCAGCAGTACATGGGGTCTTACCTACGAGCAGTACTTC,CASSTWGLTYEQYF
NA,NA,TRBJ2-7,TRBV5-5,TGTGCCAGCTCTTCTTTAGGCAATGTAAATGGCGAGCAGTACTTC,CASSSLGNVNGEQYF
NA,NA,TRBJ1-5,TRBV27,TGTGCCTCGCGGGGGTACAATCAGCCCCAGCATTTT,CASRGYNQPQHF
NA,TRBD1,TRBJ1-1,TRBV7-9,TGTGCCAGCAGCAACGGACAGGGAGAGGTTGAAGCTTTCTTT,CASSNGQGEVEAFF
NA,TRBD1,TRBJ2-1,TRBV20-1,TGCAGTGCCGAGACAGGGATCTACAATGAGCAGTTCTTC,CSAETGIYNEQFF
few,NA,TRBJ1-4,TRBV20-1,TGCAGTGCTACAGAGACTAATGAAAAACTGTTTTTT,CSATETNEKLFF
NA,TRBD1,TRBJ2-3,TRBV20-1,TGCAGTGCTAGAGCGACAGGGTCAGTGACGCAGTATTTT,CSARATGSVTQYF
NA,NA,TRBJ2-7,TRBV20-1,TGCAGTGCTAGGAACGGGGGTAACGAGCAGTACTTC,CSARNGGNEQYF
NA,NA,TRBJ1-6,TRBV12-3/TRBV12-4,TGTGCCAGCAGTTCCAACTATTCACCCCTCCACTTT,CASSSNYSPLHF
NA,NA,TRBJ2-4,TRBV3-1,TGTGCCAGCAGCCAACAGTACAGGGCGGCGGACATTCAGTACTTC,CASSQQYRAADIQYF
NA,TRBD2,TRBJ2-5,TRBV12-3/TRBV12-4,TGTGCCAGCAGCCGTCCGACTAGCGGGGTAGAGACCCAGTACTTC,CASSRPTSGVETQYF
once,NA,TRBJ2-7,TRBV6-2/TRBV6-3,TGTGCCAGCAGTTACCTCGGGGTGATTTACGAGCAGTACTTC,CASSYLGVIYEQYF
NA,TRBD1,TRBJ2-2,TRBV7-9,TGTGCCAGCAGCTTATATGGGACAGGGAACACCGGGGAGCTGTTTTTT,CASSLYGTGNTGELFF